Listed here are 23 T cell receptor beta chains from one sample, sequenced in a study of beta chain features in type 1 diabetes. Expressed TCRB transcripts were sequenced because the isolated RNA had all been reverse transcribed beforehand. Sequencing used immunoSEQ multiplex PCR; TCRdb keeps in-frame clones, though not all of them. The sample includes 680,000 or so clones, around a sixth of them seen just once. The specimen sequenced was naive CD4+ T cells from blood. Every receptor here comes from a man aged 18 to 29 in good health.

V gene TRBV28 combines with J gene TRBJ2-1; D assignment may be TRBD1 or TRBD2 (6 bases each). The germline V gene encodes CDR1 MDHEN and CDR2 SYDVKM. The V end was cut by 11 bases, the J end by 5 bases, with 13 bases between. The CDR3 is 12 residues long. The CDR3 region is CAGGQADNEQFF. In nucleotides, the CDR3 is TGTGCCGGGGGGCAAGCCGACAATGAGCAGTTCTTC.

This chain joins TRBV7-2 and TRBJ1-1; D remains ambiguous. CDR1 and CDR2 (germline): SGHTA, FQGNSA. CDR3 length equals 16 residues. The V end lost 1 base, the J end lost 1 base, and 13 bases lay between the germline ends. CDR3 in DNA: TGTGCCAGCAGCTTAGGCGCTGTCAGGAAGAACACTGAAGCTTTCTTT. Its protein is CASSLGAVRKNTEAFF.

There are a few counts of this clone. The chain's CDR3 is CASSLRQGGAYEQYF. The DNA of the CDR3 is TGTGCCAGCAGCTTACGACAGGGAGGGGCCTACGAGCAGTACTTC. The chain joins TRBV7-2 to TRBJ2-7; D may be TRBD1 or TRBD2 (7 bases each). Trimming left V 2 bases short and J 2 bases short, with 13 bases between. This CDR3 has 15 residues. From germline, CDR1 is SGHTA and CDR2 FQGNSA.

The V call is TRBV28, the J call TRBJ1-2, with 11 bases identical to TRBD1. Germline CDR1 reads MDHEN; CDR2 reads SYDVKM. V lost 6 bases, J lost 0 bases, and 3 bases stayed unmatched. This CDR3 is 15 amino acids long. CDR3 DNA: TGTGCCAGCAGCGGGACAGGGGGTACTAACTATGGCTACACCTTC. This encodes CASSGTGGTNYGYTF.

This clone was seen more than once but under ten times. CDR3 nucleotide sequence: TGTGCCAGCAGCTTGAGTCCAGCGGGGGGGCCGTTGGAGCTGTTTTTT. Its protein is CASSLSPAGGPLELFF. This sequence joins TRBV5-4 and TRBJ2-2; 10 bases map to TRBD2. This CDR3 is 16 amino acids long. Per the germline V gene, CDR1 is SGHNT and CDR2 is YYREEE (reference sequence). Losses at the gene ends were 1 base for V and 10 bases for J; bases not matched to a gene: 10.

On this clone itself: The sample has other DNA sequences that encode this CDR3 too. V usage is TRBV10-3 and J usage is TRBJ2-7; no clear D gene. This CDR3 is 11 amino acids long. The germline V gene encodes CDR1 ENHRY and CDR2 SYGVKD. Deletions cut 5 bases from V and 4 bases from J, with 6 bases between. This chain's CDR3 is CAISRSYEQYF. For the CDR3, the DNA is TGTGCCATCAGTCGGTCGTACGAGCAGTACTTC.

The CDR3 DNA is TGTGCCAGCAGAATTGGGGATACGCAGTATTTT. Translation: CASRIGDTQYF. The V and J genes are TRBV5-8 and TRBJ2-3; D call uncertain. The CDR3 has 11 amino acids. V lost 5 bases to trimming and J lost 6 bases, with 7 bases between them. Germline-derived CDR1 and CDR2 are SGHTS and YDEGEE.

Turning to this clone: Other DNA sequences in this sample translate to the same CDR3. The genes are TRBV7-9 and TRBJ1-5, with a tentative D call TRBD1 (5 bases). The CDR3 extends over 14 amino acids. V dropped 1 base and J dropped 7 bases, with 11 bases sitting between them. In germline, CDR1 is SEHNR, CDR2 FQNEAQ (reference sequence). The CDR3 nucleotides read TGTGCCAGCAGCTTAGATGGGGGGAGACAGCCCCAGCATTTT. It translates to CASSLDGGRQPQHF.

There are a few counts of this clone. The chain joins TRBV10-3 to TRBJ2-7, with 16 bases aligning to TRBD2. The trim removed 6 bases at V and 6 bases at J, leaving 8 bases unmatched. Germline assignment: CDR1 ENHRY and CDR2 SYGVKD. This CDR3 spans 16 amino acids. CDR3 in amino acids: CAIRVPGLAGGSEQYF. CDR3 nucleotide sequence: TGTGCCATCAGGGTCCCGGGACTAGCGGGAGGGAGCGAGCAGTACTTC.

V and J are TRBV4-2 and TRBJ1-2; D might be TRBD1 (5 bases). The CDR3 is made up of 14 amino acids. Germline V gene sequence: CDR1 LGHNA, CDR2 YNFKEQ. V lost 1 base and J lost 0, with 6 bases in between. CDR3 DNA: TGTGCCAGCAGCCAAGGACAGACTAACTATGGCTACACCTTC. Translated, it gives CASSQGQTNYGYTF.

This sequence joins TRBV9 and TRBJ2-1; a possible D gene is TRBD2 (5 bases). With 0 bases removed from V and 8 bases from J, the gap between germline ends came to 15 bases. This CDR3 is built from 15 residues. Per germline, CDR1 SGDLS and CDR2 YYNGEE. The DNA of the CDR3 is TGTGCCAGCAGCGTAGTGGGTCGGGGTAGGGATGAGCAGTTCTTC. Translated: CASSVVGRGRDEQFF.

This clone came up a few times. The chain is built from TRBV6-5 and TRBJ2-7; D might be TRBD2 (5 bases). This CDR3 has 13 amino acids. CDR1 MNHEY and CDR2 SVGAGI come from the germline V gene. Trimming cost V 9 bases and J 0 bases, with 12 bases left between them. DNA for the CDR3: TGTGCCAGTCGTGGGGAGAGCTCCTACGAGCAGTACTTC. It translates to CASRGESSYEQYF.

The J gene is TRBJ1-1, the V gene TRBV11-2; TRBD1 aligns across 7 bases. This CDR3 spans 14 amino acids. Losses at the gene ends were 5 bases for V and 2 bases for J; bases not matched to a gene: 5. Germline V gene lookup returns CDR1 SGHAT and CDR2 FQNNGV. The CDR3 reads CASSKGGGNTEAFF. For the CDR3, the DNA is TGTGCCAGCAGCAAAGGAGGGGGCAACACTGAAGCTTTCTTT.

This CDR3 reads CASSPHQQVDEQYF. CDR3 DNA: TGTGCCAGCAGCCCACATCAACAAGTGGACGAGCAGTACTTC. The chain joins TRBV7-9 to TRBJ2-7, with D hard to call. The CDR3 sequence is 14 residues long. Germline values: CDR1 SEHNR, CDR2 FQNEAQ (reference sequence). V gave up 5 bases and J gave up 5 bases, with 16 bases separating them.

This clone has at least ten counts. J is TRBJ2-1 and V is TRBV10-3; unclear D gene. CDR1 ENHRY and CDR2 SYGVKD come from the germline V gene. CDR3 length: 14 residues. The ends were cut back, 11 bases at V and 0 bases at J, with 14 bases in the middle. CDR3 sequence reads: CAVTPGGSYNEQFF. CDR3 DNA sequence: TGTGCCGTCACCCCTGGCGGCTCCTACAATGAGCAGTTCTTC.

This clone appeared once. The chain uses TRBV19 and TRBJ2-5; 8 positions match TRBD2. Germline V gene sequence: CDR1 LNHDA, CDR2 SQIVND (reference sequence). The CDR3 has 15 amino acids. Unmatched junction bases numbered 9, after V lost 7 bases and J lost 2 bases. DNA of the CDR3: TGTGCCAGTACCCGGCGGGGGGCCCCACAAGAGACCCAGTACTTC. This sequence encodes CASTRRGAPQETQYF.

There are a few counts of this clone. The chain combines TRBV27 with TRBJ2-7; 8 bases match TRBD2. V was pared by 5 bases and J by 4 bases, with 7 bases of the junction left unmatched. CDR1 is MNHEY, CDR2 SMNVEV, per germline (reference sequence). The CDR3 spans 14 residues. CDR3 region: CASSREGPPYEQYF. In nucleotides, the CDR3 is TGTGCCAGCAGTCGGGAGGGTCCTCCATACGAGCAGTACTTC.

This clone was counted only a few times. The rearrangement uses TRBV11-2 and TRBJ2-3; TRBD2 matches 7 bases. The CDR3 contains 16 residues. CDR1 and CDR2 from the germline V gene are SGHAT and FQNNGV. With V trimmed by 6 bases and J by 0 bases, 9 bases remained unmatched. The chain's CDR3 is CASRSLGGTSTDTQYF. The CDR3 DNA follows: TGTGCCAGCAGGTCGCTCGGGGGGACTAGCACAGATACGCAGTATTTT.

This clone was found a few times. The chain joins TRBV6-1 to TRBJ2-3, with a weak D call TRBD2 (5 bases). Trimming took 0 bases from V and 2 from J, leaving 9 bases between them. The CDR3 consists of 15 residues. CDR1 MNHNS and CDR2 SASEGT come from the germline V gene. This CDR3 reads CASSEASGTTDTQYF. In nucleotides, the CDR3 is TGTGCCAGCAGTGAAGCCAGCGGAACCACAGATACGCAGTATTTT.

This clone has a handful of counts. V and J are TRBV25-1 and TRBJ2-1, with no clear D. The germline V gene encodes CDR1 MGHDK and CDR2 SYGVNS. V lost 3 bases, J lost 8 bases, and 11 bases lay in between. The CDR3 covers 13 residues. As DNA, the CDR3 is TGTGCCAGCAGTGACCCAGGACGCGATGAGCAGTTCTTC. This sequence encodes CASSDPGRDEQFF.

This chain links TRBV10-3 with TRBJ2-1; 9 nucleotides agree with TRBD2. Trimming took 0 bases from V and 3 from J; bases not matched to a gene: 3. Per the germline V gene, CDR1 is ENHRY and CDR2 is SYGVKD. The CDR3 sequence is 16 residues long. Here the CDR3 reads CAISESTSGYYNEQFF. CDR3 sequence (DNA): TGTGCCATCAGTGAGTCGACTAGCGGATACTACAATGAGCAGTTCTTC.

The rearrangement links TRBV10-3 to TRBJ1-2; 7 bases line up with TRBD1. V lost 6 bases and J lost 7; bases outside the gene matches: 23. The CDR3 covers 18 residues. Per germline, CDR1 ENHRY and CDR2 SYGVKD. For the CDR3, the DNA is TGTGCCATCAGGATAAACGAAAACCGGGACAGTGCGGGCCTTGGCTACACCTTC. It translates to CAIRINENRDSAGLGYTF.

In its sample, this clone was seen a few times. This CDR3 reads CASVEYGVNTEAFF. DNA of the CDR3: TGTGCCAGCGTCGAATACGGGGTGAACACTGAAGCTTTCTTT. J is TRBJ1-1 and V is TRBV6-5; no reliable D call. Germline V gene sequence: CDR1 MNHEY, CDR2 SVGAGI. V lost 8 bases, J lost 0 bases, and 13 bases lay in between. The CDR3 consists of 14 residues.